The clone carrying this T cell receptor beta chain was seen a handful of times. The sample belongs to a study of response to subunit inactivated influenza vaccine. Via MiXCR, TCRdb re-called the RT-PCR reads, giving one row per CDR3 protein. Of about 780,000 distinct CDR3 sequences listed, less than 20% are singletons. Sequenced here: PBMCs from blood, sampled more than 4 days after vaccination. The TCR comes from a man aged 50-59 years who received an inactivated influenza vaccine.

CDR3 sequence reads: CAISARDGPYEQYF. In nucleotides, the CDR3 is TGTGCCATCAGTGCCCGGGACGGTCCTTACGAGCAGTACTTC. V is TRBV10-3 and J is TRBJ2-7, with D perhaps TRBD1 or TRBD2 (5 bases each). The CDR3 runs to 14 residues. The V end lost 4 bases, the J end lost 4 bases, and 14 bases lay between the germline ends. Germline V CDR1 and CDR2: ENHRY, SYGVKD.